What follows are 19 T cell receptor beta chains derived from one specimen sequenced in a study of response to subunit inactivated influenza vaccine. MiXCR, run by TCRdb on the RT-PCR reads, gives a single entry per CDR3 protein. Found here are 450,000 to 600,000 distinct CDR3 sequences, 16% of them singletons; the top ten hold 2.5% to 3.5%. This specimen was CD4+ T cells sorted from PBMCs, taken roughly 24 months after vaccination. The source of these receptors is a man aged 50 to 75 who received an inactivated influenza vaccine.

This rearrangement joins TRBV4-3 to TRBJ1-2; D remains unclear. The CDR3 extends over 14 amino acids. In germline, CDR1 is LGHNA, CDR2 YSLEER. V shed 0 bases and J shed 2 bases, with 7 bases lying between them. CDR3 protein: CASSQDGKNYGYTF. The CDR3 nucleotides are TGCGCCAGCAGCCAAGACGGCAAAAACTATGGCTACACCTTC.

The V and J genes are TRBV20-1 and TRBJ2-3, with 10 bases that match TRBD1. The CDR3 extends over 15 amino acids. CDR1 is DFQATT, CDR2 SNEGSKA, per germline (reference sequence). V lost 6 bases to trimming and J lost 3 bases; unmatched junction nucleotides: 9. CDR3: CSADAGTGVTDTQYF. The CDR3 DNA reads TGCAGTGCCGACGCCGGGACAGGGGTGACAGATACGCAGTATTTT.

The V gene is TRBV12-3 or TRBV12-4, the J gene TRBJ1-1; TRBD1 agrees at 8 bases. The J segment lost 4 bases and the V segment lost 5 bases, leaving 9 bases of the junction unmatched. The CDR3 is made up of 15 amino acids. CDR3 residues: CASSPQTGVVTEAFF. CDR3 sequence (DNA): TGTGCCAGCAGTCCTCAGACAGGGGTGGTCACTGAAGCTTTCTTT.

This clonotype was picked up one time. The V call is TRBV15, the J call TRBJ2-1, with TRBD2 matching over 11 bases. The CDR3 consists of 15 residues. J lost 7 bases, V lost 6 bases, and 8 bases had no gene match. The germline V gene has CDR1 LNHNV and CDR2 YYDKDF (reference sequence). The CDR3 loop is CATSPRGLAENEQFF. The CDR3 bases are TGTGCCACCAGTCCAAGGGGACTAGCGGAAAATGAGCAGTTCTTC.

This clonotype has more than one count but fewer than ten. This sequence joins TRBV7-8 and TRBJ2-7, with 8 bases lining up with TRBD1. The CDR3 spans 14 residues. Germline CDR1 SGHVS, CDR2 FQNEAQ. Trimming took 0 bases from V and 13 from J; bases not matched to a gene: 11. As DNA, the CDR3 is TGTGCCAGCAGCTTAGCTCTGGACAGGGTACAAACTTACTTC. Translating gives CASSLALDRVQTYF.

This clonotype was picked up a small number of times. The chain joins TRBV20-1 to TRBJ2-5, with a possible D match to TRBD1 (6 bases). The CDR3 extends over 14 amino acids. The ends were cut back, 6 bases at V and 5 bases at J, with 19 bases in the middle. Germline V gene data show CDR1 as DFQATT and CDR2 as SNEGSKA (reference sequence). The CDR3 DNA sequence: TGCAGTGCCGCTCAGGGGAAGGGCCGGGAGACCCAGTACTTC. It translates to CSAAQGKGRETQYF.

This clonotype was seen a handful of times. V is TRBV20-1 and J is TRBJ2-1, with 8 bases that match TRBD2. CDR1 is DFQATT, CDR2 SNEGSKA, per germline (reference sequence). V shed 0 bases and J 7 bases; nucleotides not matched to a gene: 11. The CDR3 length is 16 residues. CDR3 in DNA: TGCAGTGCTAGAGACCTGCGGAGCGGGAGAGGGAATGAGCAGTTCTTC. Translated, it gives CSARDLRSGRGNEQFF.

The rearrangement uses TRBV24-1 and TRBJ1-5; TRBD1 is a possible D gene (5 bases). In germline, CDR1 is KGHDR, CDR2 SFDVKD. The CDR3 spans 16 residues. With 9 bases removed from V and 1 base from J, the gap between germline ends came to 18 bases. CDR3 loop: CATGQGLHGSNQPQHF. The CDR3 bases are TGTGCCACCGGGCAGGGCCTCCACGGGAGCAATCAGCCCCAGCATTTT.

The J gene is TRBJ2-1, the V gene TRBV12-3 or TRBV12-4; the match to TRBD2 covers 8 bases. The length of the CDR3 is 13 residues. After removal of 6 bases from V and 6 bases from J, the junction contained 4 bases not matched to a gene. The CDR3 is CASRGLGGNEQFF. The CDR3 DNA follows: TGTGCCAGCAGGGGACTAGGTGGCAATGAGCAGTTCTTC.

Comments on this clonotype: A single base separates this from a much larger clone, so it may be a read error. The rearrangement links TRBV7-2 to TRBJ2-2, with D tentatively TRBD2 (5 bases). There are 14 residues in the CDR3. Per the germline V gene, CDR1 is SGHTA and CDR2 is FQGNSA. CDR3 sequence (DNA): TGTGCCAGCAGTTTAGTTCCCTCAGCCGGGGAGCTGTTGTTT. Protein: CASSLVPSAGELLF.

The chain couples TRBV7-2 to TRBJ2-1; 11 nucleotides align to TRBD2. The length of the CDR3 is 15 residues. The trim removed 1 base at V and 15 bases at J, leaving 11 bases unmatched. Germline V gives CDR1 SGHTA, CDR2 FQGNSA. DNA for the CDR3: TGTGCCAGCAGCTTAGGTTTTACTAGCGGGAGCTTGCGGTTCTTC. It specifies CASSLGFTSGSLRFF.

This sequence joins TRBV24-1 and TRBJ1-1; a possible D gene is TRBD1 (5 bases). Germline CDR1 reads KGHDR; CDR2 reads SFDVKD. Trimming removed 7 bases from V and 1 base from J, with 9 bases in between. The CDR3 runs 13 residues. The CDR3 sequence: CATRETENTEAFF. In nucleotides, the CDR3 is TGTGCCACCAGGGAGACAGAGAACACTGAAGCTTTCTTT.

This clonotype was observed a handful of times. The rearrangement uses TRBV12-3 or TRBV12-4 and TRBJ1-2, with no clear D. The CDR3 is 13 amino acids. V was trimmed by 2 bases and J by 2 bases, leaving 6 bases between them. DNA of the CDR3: TGTGCCAGCAGTTTAAAACGGAACTATGGCTACACCTTC. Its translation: CASSLKRNYGYTF.

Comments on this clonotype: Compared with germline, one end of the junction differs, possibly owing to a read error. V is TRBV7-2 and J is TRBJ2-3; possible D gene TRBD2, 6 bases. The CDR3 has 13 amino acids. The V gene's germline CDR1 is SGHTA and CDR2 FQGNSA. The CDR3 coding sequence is TGTGCCAGCAACTTAGTGGGGGGTGGTACGCAGTATTTT. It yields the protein CASNLVGGGTQYF. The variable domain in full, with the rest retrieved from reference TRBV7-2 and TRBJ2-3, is GAGVSQSPSNKVTEKGKDVELRCDPISGHTALYWYRQSLGQGLEFLIYFQGNSAPDKSGLPSDRFSAERTGGSVSTLTIQRTQQEDSAVYLCASNLVGGGTQYFGPGTRLTVL.

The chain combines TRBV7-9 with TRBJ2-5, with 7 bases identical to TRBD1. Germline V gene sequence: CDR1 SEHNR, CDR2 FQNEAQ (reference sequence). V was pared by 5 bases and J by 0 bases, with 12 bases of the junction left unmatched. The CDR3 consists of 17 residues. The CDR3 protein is CASSLSPGTVYQETQYF. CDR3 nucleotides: TGTGCCAGCAGCCTCTCTCCCGGGACAGTGTACCAAGAGACCCAGTACTTC.

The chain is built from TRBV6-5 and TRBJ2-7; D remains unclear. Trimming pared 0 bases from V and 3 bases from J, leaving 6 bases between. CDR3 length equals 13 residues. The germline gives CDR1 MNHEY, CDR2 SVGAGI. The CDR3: CASSYSALYEQYF. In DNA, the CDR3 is TGTGCCAGCAGTTACTCGGCACTCTACGAGCAGTACTTC.

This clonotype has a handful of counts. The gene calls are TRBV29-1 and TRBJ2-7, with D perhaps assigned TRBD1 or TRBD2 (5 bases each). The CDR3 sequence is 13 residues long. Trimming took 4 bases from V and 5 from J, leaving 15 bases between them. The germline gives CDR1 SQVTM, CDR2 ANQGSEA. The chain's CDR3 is CSVADRGVNEQYF. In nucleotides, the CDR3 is TGCAGCGTTGCTGACAGAGGGGTCAACGAGCAGTACTTC.

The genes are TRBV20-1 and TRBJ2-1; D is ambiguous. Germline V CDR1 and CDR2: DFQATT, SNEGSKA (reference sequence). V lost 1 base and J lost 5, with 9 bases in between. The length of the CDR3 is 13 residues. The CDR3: CSARAEIDNEQFF. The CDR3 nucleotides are TGCAGTGCTAGAGCGGAAATAGACAATGAGCAGTTCTTC.

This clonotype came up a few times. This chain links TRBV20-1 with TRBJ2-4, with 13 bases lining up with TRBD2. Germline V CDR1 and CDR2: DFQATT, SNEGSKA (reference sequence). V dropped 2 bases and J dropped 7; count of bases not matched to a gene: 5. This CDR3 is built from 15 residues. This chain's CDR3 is CSARSGLAGRNIQYF. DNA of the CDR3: TGCAGTGCTAGATCGGGACTAGCGGGAAGGAACATTCAGTACTTC.